Below, 29 T cell receptor beta chains from the same sample are listed, as sequenced in a study of CXCR3-negative and CXCR3-positive naive CD8 T cells. All TRB cDNA libraries came from 5' RACE performed with UMI labels. TCRdb reprocessed the 5' RACE reads and reports one entry per CDR3 protein, with no DNA. The sample data list 100,000 to 150,000 distinct CDR3 sequences. Sequenced sample: naive CXCR3- CD8+ T cells from blood. Sample subset: CD45RO-CCR7+CD27+CD95- naive CD8+ T cells lacking CXCR3 (TNR3-). These receptors came from a human donor in good health. Some clones in this sample may be carry-over from other donors' samples.

The genes are TRBV19 and TRBJ2-1; there is no DNA to check the TCRdb D call of TRBD1. This CDR3 has 14 amino acids. The V gene's germline CDR1 is LNHDA and CDR2 SQIVND (reference sequence). Here the CDR3 reads CASSASAGDNEQFF.

The J gene is TRBJ2-7, the V gene TRBV18; TCRdb names TRBD2, which stays unverified in the absence of DNA. This CDR3 is 15 amino acids long. Germline CDR1 reads KGHSH; CDR2 reads LQKENI. This chain's CDR3 is CASSPGTTPSYEQYF.

This chain links TRBV7-2 with TRBJ2-7; as DNA is missing, the TRBD1 call by TCRdb cannot be tested. Looked up from germline, CDR1 is SGHTA and CDR2 is FQGNSA. This CDR3 has 14 residues. This chain's CDR3 is CASSPGQLSYEQYF.

The genes are TRBV29-1 and TRBJ2-1; TCRdb's D gene call, TRBD1, goes unchecked for lack of DNA. This CDR3 is built from 14 residues. Per the germline V gene, CDR1 is SQVTM and CDR2 is ANQGSEA. CDR3 residues: CSANPVNRYNEQFF.

This rearrangement joins TRBV12-3 or TRBV12-4 to TRBJ2-5; TCRdb lists TRBD1, though no DNA is available to test this call. CDR3 length: 14 amino acids. The CDR3 sequence: CASSLFRGGWTQYF.

This rearrangement joins TRBV28 to TRBJ2-3; the D call of TRBD2 rests on TCRdb alone, since no DNA is present to check it. The CDR3 contains 16 residues. Germline V gives CDR1 MDHEN, CDR2 SYDVKM. The CDR3 loop reads CASSLSLVGDKDTQYF.

The genes are TRBV6-6 and TRBJ2-2. The CDR3 is made up of 13 amino acids. Germline values: CDR1 MNHNY, CDR2 SVGAGI (reference sequence). The CDR3 spells CASSPVWGGELFF.

The CDR3 reads CASSPWAVSEQFF. The chain links TRBV7-9 to TRBJ2-1; TCRdb outputs TRBD1, but without DNA this stays unchecked. CDR3 length: 13 amino acids. Germline CDR1 is SEHNR and CDR2 is FQNEAQ (reference sequence). The variable domain in full, with the rest retrieved from reference TRBV7-9 and TRBJ2-1, is DTGVSQNPRHKITKRGQNVTFRCDPISEHNRLYWYRQTLGQGPEFLTYFQNEAQLEKSRLLSDRFSAERPKGSFSTLEIQRTEQGDSAMYLCASSPWAVSEQFFGPGTRLTVL.

The V and J genes are TRBV6-5 and TRBJ2-5; checking the TCRdb D call of TRBD2 is not possible without DNA. Germline V gene lookup returns CDR1 MNHEY and CDR2 SVGAGI. The CDR3 length is 17 residues. The CDR3 sequence is CASSYSRARPGEETQYF.

The V call is TRBV28, the J call TRBJ1-2. Germline V gene sequence: CDR1 MDHEN, CDR2 SYDVKM. The CDR3 has 15 residues. CDR3 sequence reads: CASSPGGGSIYGYTF.

V usage is TRBV9 and J usage is TRBJ1-6; checking the TCRdb D call of TRBD1 is not possible without DNA. CDR1 and CDR2 from the germline V gene are SGDLS and YYNGEE. CDR3 length equals 16 residues. The CDR3: CASSEGQALYNSPLHF. The entire variable domain, with the rest obtained from reference TRBV9 and TRBJ1-6, is as follows: DSGVTQTPKHLITATGQRVTLRCSPRSGDLSVYWYQQSLDQGLQFLIQYYNGEERAKGNILERFSAQQFPDLHSELNLSSLELGDSALYFCASSEGQALYNSPLHFGNGTRLTVT.

This chain uses TRBV5-1 with TRBJ2-2; lacking DNA, the TRBD1 call made by TCRdb goes unchecked. This CDR3 is built from 17 residues. Germline CDR1 and CDR2: SGHRS and YFSETQ. The CDR3 sequence: CASSLWGPGQGTGELFF.

The chain joins TRBV20-1 to TRBJ2-7. This CDR3 is 12 amino acids long. Germline lookup yields CDR1 DFQATT and CDR2 SNEGSKA (reference sequence). CDR3: CSARDAQIEQYF.

This rearrangement joins TRBV12-3 or TRBV12-4 to TRBJ2-7; TCRdb reports TRBD2, a call that lacks DNA to check it against. The CDR3 is 14 amino acids. The CDR3 sequence is CASSFLLAGVEQYF.

The chain uses TRBV29-1 and TRBJ2-7; TCRdb reports TRBD2, a call that lacks DNA to check it against. Germline V CDR1 and CDR2: SQVTM, ANQGSEA. CDR3 length: 15 residues. CDR3 protein: CSVRQGPPSSYEQYF.

The chain employs TRBV4-2 and TRBJ1-1. This CDR3 is built from 18 residues. Germline V gives CDR1 LGHNA, CDR2 YNFKEQ. CDR3: CASSQVEGRTSMNTEAFF.

The V gene is TRBV5-1, the J gene TRBJ2-1; TCRdb returns TRBD2, unconfirmable since there is no DNA. From germline, CDR1 is SGHRS and CDR2 YFSETQ. This CDR3 region has 14 residues. CDR3 amino acids: CASSLVEGNNEQFF. The full variable domain, rest sourced from reference TRBV5-1 and TRBJ2-1, is KAGVTQTPRYLIKTRGQQVTLSCSPISGHRSVSWYQQTPGQGLQFLFEYFSETQRNKGNFPGRFSGRQFSNSRSEMNVSTLELGDSALYLCASSLVEGNNEQFFGPGTRLTVL.

J is TRBJ2-1 and V is TRBV7-2; the D call of TRBD2 rests on TCRdb alone, since no DNA is present to check it. CDR3 length: 15 residues. The germline V gene has CDR1 SGHTA and CDR2 FQGNSA. CDR3 residues: CASSLHRGGHNEQFF. Supplemented by reference TRBV7-2 and TRBJ2-1, the full variable domain reads GAGVSQSPSNKVTEKGKDVELRCDPISGHTALYWYRQSLGQGLEFLIYFQGNSAPDKSGLPSDRFSAERTGGSVSTLTIQRTQQEDSAVYLCASSLHRGGHNEQFFGPGTRLTVL.

The V and J genes are TRBV4-2 and TRBJ1-2. Germline V lookup: CDR1 LGHNA, CDR2 YNFKEQ. The CDR3 consists of 17 residues. The CDR3 protein is CASSQDRGGVYNYGYTF.

The V gene is TRBV29-1, the J gene TRBJ2-1; TCRdb's assignment of TRBD1 cannot be checked, as there is no DNA. CDR1 and CDR2 from the germline V gene are SQVTM and ANQGSEA. There are 12 residues in the CDR3. The CDR3 here is CSVREQFNEQFF.

This chain connects TRBV12-3 or TRBV12-4 to TRBJ2-2. This CDR3 contains 15 residues. CDR3 amino acids: CASSLSFRWSGELFF.

V and J are TRBV24-1 and TRBJ2-3; TCRdb designates TRBD1, a call that cannot be tested without DNA. Germline CDR1 reads KGHDR; CDR2 reads SFDVKD. This CDR3 region has 16 residues. CDR3 in amino acids: CATSDYGQGGADTQYF.

This chain joins TRBV29-1 and TRBJ1-2; without DNA, the TCRdb call of TRBD1 cannot be checked. This CDR3 contains 13 residues. CDR1 and CDR2 from the germline V gene are SQVTM and ANQGSEA. CDR3 residues: CSVEDPGGGEFGF.

The gene calls are TRBV7-8 and TRBJ2-3; TCRdb outputs TRBD2, but without DNA this stays unchecked. Germline loops: CDR1 SGHVS, CDR2 FQNEAQ. CDR3 length equals 16 residues. The CDR3 is CASSLASGGPTDTQYF.

CDR3 loop: CSALDRERSYEQYF. The rearrangement joins TRBV20-1 to TRBJ2-7; TCRdb gives TRBD1 as the D gene, but with no DNA this cannot be confirmed. The CDR3 sequence is 14 residues long. Per the germline V gene, CDR1 is DFQATT and CDR2 is SNEGSKA (reference sequence).

V usage is TRBV7-8 and J usage is TRBJ2-5. There are 12 residues in the CDR3. Germline V lookup: CDR1 SGHVS, CDR2 FQNEAQ. The CDR3 spells CASSRLQETQYF.

The chain couples TRBV9 to TRBJ2-7; TCRdb's D gene call, TRBD1, goes unchecked for lack of DNA. The germline CDR1 and CDR2 sequences are SGDLS and YYNGEE. The length of the CDR3 is 14 residues. CDR3 in amino acids: CASSPGLASYEQYF.

The V call is TRBV11-1, the J call TRBJ2-7; TCRdb's assignment of TRBD1 cannot be checked, as there is no DNA. Germline values: CDR1 SGHAT, CDR2 FQDESV (reference sequence). This CDR3 comprises 14 residues. CDR3: CASSLATGMDEQYF.

The gene calls are TRBV27 and TRBJ1-2; TCRdb selects TRBD1, and the lack of DNA leaves this call unchecked. The CDR3 is 13 residues long. Germline values: CDR1 MNHEY, CDR2 SMNVEV (reference sequence). CDR3: CASSSQGDYGYTF.